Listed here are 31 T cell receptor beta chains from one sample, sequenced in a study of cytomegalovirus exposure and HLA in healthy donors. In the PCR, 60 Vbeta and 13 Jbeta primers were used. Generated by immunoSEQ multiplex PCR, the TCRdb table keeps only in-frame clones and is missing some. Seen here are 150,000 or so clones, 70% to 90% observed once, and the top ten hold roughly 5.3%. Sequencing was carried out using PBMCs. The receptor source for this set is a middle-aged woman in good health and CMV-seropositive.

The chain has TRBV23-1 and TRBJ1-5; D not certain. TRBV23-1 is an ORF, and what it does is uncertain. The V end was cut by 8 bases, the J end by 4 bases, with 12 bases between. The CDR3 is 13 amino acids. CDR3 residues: CASGGFGNQPQHF. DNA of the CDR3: TGCGCCAGCGGAGGGTTCGGAAATCAGCCCCAGCATTTT.

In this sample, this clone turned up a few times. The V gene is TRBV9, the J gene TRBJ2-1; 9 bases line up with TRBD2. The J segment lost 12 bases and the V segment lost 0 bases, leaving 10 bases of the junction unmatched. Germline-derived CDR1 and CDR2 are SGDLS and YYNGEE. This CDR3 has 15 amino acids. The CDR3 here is CASSVAGAGGQGQFF. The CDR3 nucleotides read TGTGCCAGCAGCGTAGCTGGGGCGGGAGGGCAGGGGCAGTTCTTC.

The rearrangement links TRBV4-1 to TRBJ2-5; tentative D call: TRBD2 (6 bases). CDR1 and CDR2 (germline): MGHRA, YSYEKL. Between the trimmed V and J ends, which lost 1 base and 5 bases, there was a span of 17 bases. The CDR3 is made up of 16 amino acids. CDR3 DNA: TGCGCCAGCAGCCAAGTTTCGGGAGCCGCACTGGAGACCCAGTACTTC. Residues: CASSQVSGAALETQYF.

The DNA for the CDR3 is TGTGCCAGCAGTCCACAGGGGGCGGGCAATCAGCCCCAGCATTTT. It codes for CASSPQGAGNQPQHF. The V call is TRBV27, the J call TRBJ1-5; 9 nucleotides line up with TRBD1. Germline trimming cut 5 bases from V and 2 bases from J; bases unmatched to any gene: 4. The CDR3 covers 15 residues. Germline V gives CDR1 MNHEY, CDR2 SMNVEV (reference sequence).

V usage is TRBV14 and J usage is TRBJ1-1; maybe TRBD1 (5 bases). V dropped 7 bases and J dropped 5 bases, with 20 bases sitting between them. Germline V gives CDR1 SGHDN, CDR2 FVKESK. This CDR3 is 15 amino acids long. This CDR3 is CASNPLGGRGTEAFF. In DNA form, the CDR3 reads TGTGCCAGCAACCCGCTGGGGGGTCGTGGGACTGAAGCTTTCTTT.

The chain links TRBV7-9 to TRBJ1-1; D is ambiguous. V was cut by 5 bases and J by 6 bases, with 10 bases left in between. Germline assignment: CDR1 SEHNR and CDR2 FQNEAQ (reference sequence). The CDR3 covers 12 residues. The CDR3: CASSPRDSEAFF. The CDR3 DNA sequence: TGTGCCAGCAGCCCCCGCGACTCTGAAGCTTTCTTT.

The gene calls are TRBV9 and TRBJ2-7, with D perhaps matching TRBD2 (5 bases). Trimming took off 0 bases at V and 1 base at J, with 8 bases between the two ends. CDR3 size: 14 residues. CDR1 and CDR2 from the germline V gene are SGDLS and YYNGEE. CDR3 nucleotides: TGTGCCAGCAGCGTAGGCGGGTATTCCTACGAGCAGTACTTC. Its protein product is CASSVGGYSYEQYF.

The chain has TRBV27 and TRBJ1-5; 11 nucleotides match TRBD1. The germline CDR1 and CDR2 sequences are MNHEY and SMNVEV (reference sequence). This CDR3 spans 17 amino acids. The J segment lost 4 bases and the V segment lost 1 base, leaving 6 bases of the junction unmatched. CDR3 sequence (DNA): TGTGCCAGCAGTTTATTTGCCGGGACAGGGGGAAATCAGCCCCAGCATTTT. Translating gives CASSLFAGTGGNQPQHF.

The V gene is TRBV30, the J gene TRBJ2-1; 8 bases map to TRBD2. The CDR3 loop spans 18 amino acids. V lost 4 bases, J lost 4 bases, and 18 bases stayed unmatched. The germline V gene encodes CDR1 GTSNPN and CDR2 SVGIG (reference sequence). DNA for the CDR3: TGTGCCTGGATAGGTGGACTAGCAACCGGAGCTCTATACAATGAGCAGTTCTTC. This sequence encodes CAWIGGLATGALYNEQFF.

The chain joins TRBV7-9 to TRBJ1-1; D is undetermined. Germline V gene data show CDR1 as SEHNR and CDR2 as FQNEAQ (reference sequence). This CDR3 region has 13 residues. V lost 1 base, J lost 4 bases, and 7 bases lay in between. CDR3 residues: CASSLGISTEAFF. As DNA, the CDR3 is TGTGCCAGCAGCTTAGGTATATCCACTGAAGCTTTCTTT.

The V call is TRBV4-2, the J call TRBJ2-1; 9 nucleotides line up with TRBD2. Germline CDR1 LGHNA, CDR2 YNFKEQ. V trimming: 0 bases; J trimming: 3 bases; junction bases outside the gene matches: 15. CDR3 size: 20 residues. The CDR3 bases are TGTGCCAGCAGCCAAGATTTAAGGTCGGTAGCGGGAGAGCTCTACAATGAGCAGTTCTTC. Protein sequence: CASSQDLRSVAGELYNEQFF.

The CDR3 DNA sequence: TGCGCCAGCAGCCTTAGGACTAGCGGGCCAGCGAAGGTCTATGAGCAGTTCTTC. This encodes CASSLRTSGPAKVYEQFF. The genes are TRBV4-1 and TRBJ2-1, with 11 bases aligning to TRBD2. V gave up 4 bases and J gave up 8 bases; unmatched junction bases: 16. This CDR3 spans 18 amino acids. CDR1 and CDR2 from the germline V gene are MGHRA and YSYEKL.

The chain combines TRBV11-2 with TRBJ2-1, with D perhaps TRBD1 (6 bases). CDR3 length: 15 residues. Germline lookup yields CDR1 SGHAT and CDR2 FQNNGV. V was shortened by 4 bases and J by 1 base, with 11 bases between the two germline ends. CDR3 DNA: TGTGCCAGCAGCTCCGGACAGATATCCTACAATGAGCAGTTCTTC. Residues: CASSSGQISYNEQFF.

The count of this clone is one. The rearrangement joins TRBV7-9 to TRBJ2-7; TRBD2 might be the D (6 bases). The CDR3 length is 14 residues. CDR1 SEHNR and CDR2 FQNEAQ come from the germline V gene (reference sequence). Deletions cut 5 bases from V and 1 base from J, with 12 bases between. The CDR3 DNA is TGTGCCAGCAGCCAGGTAGCGGATTCCTACGAGCAGTACTTC. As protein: CASSQVADSYEQYF.

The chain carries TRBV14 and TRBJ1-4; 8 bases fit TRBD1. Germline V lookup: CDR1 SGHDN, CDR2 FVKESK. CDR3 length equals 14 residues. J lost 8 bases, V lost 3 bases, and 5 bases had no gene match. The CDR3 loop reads CASSHDRGAEKLFF. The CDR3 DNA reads TGTGCCAGCAGCCATGACAGGGGCGCAGAAAAACTGTTTTTT.

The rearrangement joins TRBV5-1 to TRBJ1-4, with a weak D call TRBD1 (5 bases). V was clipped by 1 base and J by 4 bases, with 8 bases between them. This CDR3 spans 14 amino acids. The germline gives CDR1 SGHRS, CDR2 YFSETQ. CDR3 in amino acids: CASSLNRFNEKLFF. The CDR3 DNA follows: TGCGCCAGCAGCTTGAACAGGTTTAATGAAAAACTGTTTTTT.

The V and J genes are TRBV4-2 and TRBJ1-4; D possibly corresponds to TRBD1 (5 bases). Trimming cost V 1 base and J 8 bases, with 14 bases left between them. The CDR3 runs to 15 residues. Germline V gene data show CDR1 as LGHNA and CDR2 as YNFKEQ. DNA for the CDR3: TGTGCCAGCAGCCAAGGGCAGGGCGAAGGGGAAAAACTGTTTTTT. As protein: CASSQGQGEGEKLFF.

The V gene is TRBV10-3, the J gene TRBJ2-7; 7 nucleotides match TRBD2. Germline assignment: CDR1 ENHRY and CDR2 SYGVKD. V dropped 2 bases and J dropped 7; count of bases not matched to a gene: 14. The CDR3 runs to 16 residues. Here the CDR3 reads CAISEGVSGSLREQYF. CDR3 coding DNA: TGTGCCATCAGTGAGGGGGTTAGCGGGTCTCTTAGGGAGCAGTACTTC.

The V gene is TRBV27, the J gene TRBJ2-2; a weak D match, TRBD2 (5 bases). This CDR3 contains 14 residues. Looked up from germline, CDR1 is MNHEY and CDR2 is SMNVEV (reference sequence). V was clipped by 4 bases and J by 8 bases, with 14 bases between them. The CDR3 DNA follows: TGTGCCAGCAGTTATCAATCCCCGGGGGGGGAGCTGTTTTTT. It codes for CASSYQSPGGELFF.

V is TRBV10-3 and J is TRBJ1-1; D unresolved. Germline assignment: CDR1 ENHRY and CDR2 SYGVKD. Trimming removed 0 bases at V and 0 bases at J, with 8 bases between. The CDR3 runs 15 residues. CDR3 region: CAISESDTVNTEAFF. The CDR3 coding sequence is TGTGCCATCAGTGAGTCAGACACGGTGAACACTGAAGCTTTCTTT.

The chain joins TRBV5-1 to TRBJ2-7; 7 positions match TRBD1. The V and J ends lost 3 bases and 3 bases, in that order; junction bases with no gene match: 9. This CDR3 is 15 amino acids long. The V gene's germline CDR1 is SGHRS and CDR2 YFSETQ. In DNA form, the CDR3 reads TGCGCCAGCAGCTCTTCCGGGACAGAACTCTACGAGCAGTACTTC. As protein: CASSSSGTELYEQYF.

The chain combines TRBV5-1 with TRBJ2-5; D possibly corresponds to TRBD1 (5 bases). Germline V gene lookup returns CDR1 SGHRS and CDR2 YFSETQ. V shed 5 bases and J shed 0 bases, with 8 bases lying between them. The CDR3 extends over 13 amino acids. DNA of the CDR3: TGCGCCAGCAGGGGGCAATACCAAGAGACCCAGTACTTC. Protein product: CASRGQYQETQYF.

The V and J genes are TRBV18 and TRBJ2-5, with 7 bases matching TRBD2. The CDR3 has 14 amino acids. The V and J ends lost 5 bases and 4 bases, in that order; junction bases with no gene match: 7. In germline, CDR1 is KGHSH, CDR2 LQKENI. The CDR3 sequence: CASSGQRDGETQYF. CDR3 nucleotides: TGTGCCAGCTCAGGGCAGCGGGACGGAGAGACCCAGTACTTC.

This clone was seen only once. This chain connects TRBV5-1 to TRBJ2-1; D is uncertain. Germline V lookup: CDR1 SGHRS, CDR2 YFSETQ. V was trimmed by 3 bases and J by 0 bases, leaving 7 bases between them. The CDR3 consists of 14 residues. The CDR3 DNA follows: TGCGCCAGCAGCTGGCTGGTCTCCTACAATGAGCAGTTCTTC. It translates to CASSWLVSYNEQFF.

This CDR3 is CASSRGLAGLTTGELFF. CDR3 DNA: TGTGCCAGCAGCCGAGGACTAGCGGGACTAACCACCGGGGAGCTGTTTTTT. The chain joins TRBV7-7 to TRBJ2-2; 12 bases match TRBD2. Germline CDR1 SSHAT, CDR2 FNYEAQ (reference sequence). V shed 5 bases and J 4 bases; nucleotides not matched to a gene: 8. The CDR3 loop spans 17 amino acids.

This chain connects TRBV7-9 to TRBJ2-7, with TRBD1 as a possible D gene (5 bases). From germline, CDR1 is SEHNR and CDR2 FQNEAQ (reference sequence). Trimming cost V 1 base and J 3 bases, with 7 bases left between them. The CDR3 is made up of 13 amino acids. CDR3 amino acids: CASSLEGYYEQYF. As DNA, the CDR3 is TGTGCCAGCAGCTTAGAGGGGTACTACGAGCAGTACTTC.

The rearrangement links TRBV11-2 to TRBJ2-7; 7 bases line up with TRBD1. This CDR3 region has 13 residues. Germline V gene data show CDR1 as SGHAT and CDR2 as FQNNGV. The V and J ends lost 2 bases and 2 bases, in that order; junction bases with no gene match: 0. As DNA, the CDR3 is TGTGCCAGCAGCTTAACAGGGGCCTACGAGCAGTACTTC. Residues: CASSLTGAYEQYF.

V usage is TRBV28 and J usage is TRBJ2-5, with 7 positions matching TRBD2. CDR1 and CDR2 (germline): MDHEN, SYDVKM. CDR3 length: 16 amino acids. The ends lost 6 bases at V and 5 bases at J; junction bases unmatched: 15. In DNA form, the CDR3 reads TGTGCCAGCAGCACCCCGGGAGGAGGGGTGATCGAGACCCAGTACTTC. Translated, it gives CASSTPGGGVIETQYF.

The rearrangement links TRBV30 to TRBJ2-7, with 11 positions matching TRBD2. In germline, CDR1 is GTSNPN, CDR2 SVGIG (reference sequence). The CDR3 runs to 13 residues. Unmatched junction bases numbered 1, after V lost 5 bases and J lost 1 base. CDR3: CAWWTSGSYEQYF. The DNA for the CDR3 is TGTGCCTGGTGGACTAGCGGGTCCTACGAGCAGTACTTC.

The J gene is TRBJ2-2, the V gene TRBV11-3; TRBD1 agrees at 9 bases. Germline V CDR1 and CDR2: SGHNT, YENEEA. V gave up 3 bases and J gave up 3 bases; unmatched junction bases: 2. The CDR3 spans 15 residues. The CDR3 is CASSLRDRDTGELFF. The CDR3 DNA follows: TGTGCCAGCAGCTTGAGGGACAGGGACACCGGGGAGCTGTTTTTT.

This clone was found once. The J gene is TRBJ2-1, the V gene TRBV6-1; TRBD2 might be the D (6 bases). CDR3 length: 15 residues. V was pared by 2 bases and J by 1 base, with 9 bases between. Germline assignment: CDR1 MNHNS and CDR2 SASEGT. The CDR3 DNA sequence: TGTGCCAGCAGTGAACTCAGCGGGTCCTACAATGAGCAGTTCTTC. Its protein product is CASSELSGSYNEQFF.